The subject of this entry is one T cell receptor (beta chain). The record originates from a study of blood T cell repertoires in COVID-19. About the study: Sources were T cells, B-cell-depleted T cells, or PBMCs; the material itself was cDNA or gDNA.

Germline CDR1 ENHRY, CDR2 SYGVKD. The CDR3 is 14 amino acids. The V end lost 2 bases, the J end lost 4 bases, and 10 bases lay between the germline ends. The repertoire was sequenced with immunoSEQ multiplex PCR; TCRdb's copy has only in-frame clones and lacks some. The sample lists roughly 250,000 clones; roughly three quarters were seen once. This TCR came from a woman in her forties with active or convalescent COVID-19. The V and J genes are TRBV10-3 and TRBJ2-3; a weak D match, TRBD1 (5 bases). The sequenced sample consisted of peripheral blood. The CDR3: CAISENSRADTQYF. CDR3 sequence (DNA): TGTGCCATCAGTGAGAACTCCAGGGCAGATACGCAGTATTTT.